These 14 T cell receptor beta chains came from one sample sequenced in a study of blood T cell repertoires in COVID-19. Assay: immunoSEQ multiplex PCR; the TCRdb copy retains only in-frame clones and omits some. The profile covers about 130,000 clones, with roughly four fifths appearing a single time and about 9.9% taken by the ten largest. Sequencing was performed on peripheral blood. These receptors all come from a man in his forties or fifties with active or convalescent COVID-19.

V is TRBV13 and J is TRBJ1-4; TRBD1 is a possible D gene (5 bases). CDR3 size: 18 residues. V lost 4 bases and J 0 bases, leaving 18 bases between the germline ends. Germline CDR1 and CDR2: PRHDT and FYEKMQ (reference sequence). This CDR3 reads CASSSLGGATATNEKLFF. CDR3 in DNA: TGTGCCAGCAGCTCCCTCGGCGGGGCAACCGCAACTAATGAAAAACTGTTTTTT.

The V gene is TRBV15, the J gene TRBJ1-5; 9 nucleotides align to TRBD1. CDR1 and CDR2 (germline): LNHNV, YYDKDF (reference sequence). Trimming at V came to 3 bases and at J to 4 bases, leaving 7 bases not matched to a gene. The CDR3 totals 16 residues. This CDR3 is CATSREGQGLNQPQHF. The CDR3 bases are TGTGCCACCAGCAGGGAGGGACAGGGTCTTAATCAGCCCCAGCATTTT.

V is TRBV3-1 (or the pseudogene TRBV3-2) and J is TRBJ1-1, with D uncertain. This CDR3 region has 14 residues. The germline V and J ends were trimmed by 3 bases and 0 bases, with 8 bases remaining between them. Germline CDR1 reads LGHDT; CDR2 reads YNNKEL (reference sequence). Written as DNA, the CDR3 is TGTGCCAGCAGCCAGAACTCAATGAACACTGAAGCTTTCTTT. Protein: CASSQNSMNTEAFF.

The rearrangement uses TRBV18 and TRBJ1-4; weak D call: TRBD1 (5 bases). Trimming took off 2 bases at V and 7 bases at J, with 11 bases between the two ends. This CDR3 is built from 14 residues. Germline assignment: CDR1 KGHSH and CDR2 LQKENI. The CDR3 DNA sequence: TGTGCCAGCTCACCAATACAGGCTTCTGAAAAACTGTTTTTT. Its translation: CASSPIQASEKLFF.

The chain has TRBV11-2 and TRBJ1-3, with a possible D match to TRBD1 (6 bases). Germline CDR1 reads SGHAT; CDR2 reads FQNNGV. The CDR3 covers 15 residues. Trimming took off 5 bases at V and 0 bases at J, with 11 bases between the two ends. The CDR3 bases are TGTGCCAGCAGCAACAGGGCCCTCTCTGGAAACACCATATATTTT. Residues: CASSNRALSGNTIYF.

This clone was seen a single time. V gene TRBV12-3 or TRBV12-4 combines with J gene TRBJ1-1, with D possibly TRBD1 on 6 matching bases. The CDR3 has 13 amino acids. The V end was cut by 1 base, the J end by 7 bases, with 10 bases between. CDR3 region: CASSLDRVGEAFF. The DNA of the CDR3 is TGTGCCAGCAGTTTAGACAGGGTGGGTGAAGCTTTCTTT.

The genes are TRBV5-4 and TRBJ2-3; TRBD2 matches 8 bases. Germline CDR1 reads SGHNT; CDR2 reads YYREEE (reference sequence). V was clipped by 2 bases and J by 2 bases; unmatched bases: 1. The CDR3 has 14 residues. DNA of the CDR3: TGTGCCAGCAGCTTCGGGGGGGACACAGATACGCAGTATTTT. Translated: CASSFGGDTDTQYF.

This chain connects TRBV9 to TRBJ2-7; 8 bases agree with TRBD1. The germline gives CDR1 SGDLS, CDR2 YYNGEE. V was clipped by 3 bases and J by 4 bases; unmatched bases: 6. This CDR3 is 14 amino acids long. The CDR3 DNA sequence: TGTGCCAGCAGCGCGGGACAGGAAGGGTACGAGCAGTACTTC. Translated, it gives CASSAGQEGYEQYF. Full variable domain (rest looked up from reference TRBV9 and TRBJ2-7): DSGVTQTPKHLITATGQRVTLRCSPRSGDLSVYWYQQSLDQGLQFLIQYYNGEERAKGNILERFSAQQFPDLHSELNLSSLELGDSALYFCASSAGQEGYEQYFGPGTRLTVT.

V usage is TRBV19 and J usage is TRBJ2-3; 8 bases line up with TRBD2. The germline V gene encodes CDR1 LNHDA and CDR2 SQIVND (reference sequence). The J segment lost 4 bases and the V segment lost 3 bases, leaving 6 bases of the junction unmatched. The CDR3 sequence is 15 residues long. The CDR3 loop reads CASSMIGGVSDTQYF. The CDR3 DNA reads as TGTGCCAGTAGTATGATCGGGGGGGTTTCAGATACGCAGTATTTT.

This clone occurred a few times. The chain recombines TRBV29-1 with TRBJ2-7; 11 nucleotides agree with TRBD1. The CDR3 is 14 amino acids. CDR1 and CDR2 from the germline V gene are SQVTM and ANQGSEA. Trimming took 6 bases from V and 5 from J; bases not matched to a gene: 9. CDR3 loop: CSVETGTGGNEQYF. CDR3 bases: TGCAGCGTCGAAACCGGGACAGGGGGGAACGAGCAGTACTTC.

The V and J genes are TRBV5-6 and TRBJ1-2, with D uncertain. This CDR3 spans 14 amino acids. Germline CDR1 SGHDT, CDR2 YYEEEE. Trimming took 2 bases from V and 4 from J, leaving 12 bases between them. The CDR3 DNA reads TGTGCCAGCAGCTTCTATAGCGTAGCCTATGGCTACACCTTC. Translation: CASSFYSVAYGYTF.

The chain has TRBV10-3 and TRBJ1-5; tentatively, D is TRBD1 (5 bases). There are 13 residues in the CDR3. CDR1 and CDR2 (germline): ENHRY, SYGVKD. The V end was cut by 2 bases, the J end by 4 bases, with 6 bases between. The CDR3 reads CAISEQGNQPQHF. The DNA of the CDR3 is TGTGCCATCAGTGAGCAGGGTAATCAGCCCCAGCATTTT.

V gene TRBV6-5 combines with J gene TRBJ2-1; 13 bases align to TRBD2. Germline V gene lookup returns CDR1 MNHEY and CDR2 SVGAGI. V shed 6 bases, J shed 9 bases, and the junction held 8 bases outside the gene matches. The CDR3 has 15 residues. DNA for the CDR3: TGTGCCAGCAGAGCTACTAGCGGGGGGGGTAGTGAGCAGTTCTTC. It is translated as CASRATSGGGSEQFF.

The V gene is TRBV14, the J gene TRBJ1-3; no clear D gene. CDR3 length: 13 residues. Germline CDR1 and CDR2: SGHDN and FVKESK. The germline V and J ends were trimmed by 6 bases and 4 bases, with 10 bases remaining between them. Written as DNA, the CDR3 is TGTGCCAGCAGGTTACCACAGGGAAACACCATATATTTT. Translated, it gives CASRLPQGNTIYF. The full variable domain, completed using reference TRBV14 and TRBJ1-3, is EAGVTQFPSHSVIEKGQTVTLRCDPISGHDNLYWYRRVMGKEIKFLLHFVKESKQDESGMPNNRFLAERTGGTYSTLKVQPAELEDSGVYFCASRLPQGNTIYFGEGSWLTVV.